This TCR beta chain derives from a study of lymphopenia after photon versus proton radiotherapy (dated by TCRdb to between 2018 and 2020). Study-level background: The immunological effects of photon versus proton radiation therapy were compared in patients with gastrointestinal tumors who developed high-grade lymphopenia. The cohort comprised some 20 patients with gastrointestinal tumors who received either photon or proton therapy and then developed lymphopenia. The goal of the study was to describe how the two radiation modalities differ in their effects on the immune system.

The protocol used for the library was the immunoSEQ multiplex PCR assay. T cell repertoires were profiled with deep sequencing of rearranged TCR beta loci together with multiparametric flow cytometry. The immuneACCESS repertoire file appears here via TCRdb, limited to in-frame rearrangements. These files lack a portion of the clones; in checked studies, under half of the deficit traces to unresolved V genes, and the cause of the others is not known. This sample lists around 25,000 clones; 90% were detected once. Jointly, the top ten make up around 0.89% of the sample. What the study reported, not specific to this receptor: Proton-treated patients stayed relatively stable during treatment, while photon-treated patients lost naive T cells and TCR diversity and gained effector/memory populations. Across the cohort, an inverse correlation was found between a larger post-nadir drop in TCR diversity and overall survival time among patients who died. The survival association was examined only in patients who died, and the authors described better survival with proton therapy as a possibility, not as a demonstrated result. After the lymphocyte count nadir, repertoires from photon-treated patients showed oligoclonal expansion, particularly of CD8+ Temra cells, and this expansion drove the decline in diversity.

Worth noting for this clone: What this receptor recognizes is not known. There are no base qualities to consult, and no much larger clone falls within one base.

According to the germline V gene (reference sequence), CDR1 reads WNHNN and CDR2 reads SYGVQD. The CDR3 holds 14 amino acids from the cysteine to the phenylalanine. This entry keeps only the CDR3 DNA: 42 bases, framed from base 1. Trimming at the junction amounts to 5 bases on V and 12 bases on J, and the germline ends lie 20 bases apart. The sequence was collected from a woman in her forties or fifties with cholangiocarcinoma. The chain was built from TRBV10-1 and TRBJ2-1; the D segment is perhaps TRBD1 or TRBD2, each sharing 5 matched bases. This specimen was peripheral blood, taken from a patient treated with photon-based radiotherapy. The nucleotide sequence reads TGCGCCAGCAGTTCCACCGGGACCCCCGTCAGGCAGTTCTTC. Its product reads: CASSSTGTPVRQFF.